This T cell receptor beta chain was sequenced for a study of blood T cell repertoires in COVID-19. Study summary: T cells, B-cell-depleted T cells, or PBMCs supplied cDNA or gDNA.

TCRdb keeps only in-frame clones here, not all; method: immunoSEQ multiplex PCR. This sample has fewer than 200,000 clones, with 80% to 90% found just once. This clonotype was obtained from a man aged 18 to 30 who had recovered from COVID-19. Sample: peripheral blood.

Written as DNA, the CDR3 is TGTGCCAGCAGCACCAGGTTTAGCACAGATACGCAGTATTTT. Translated: CASSTRFSTDTQYF. This chain links TRBV9 with TRBJ2-3; the D is unclear. The V gene's germline CDR1 is SGDLS and CDR2 YYNGEE. V lost 4 bases, J lost 0 bases, and 9 bases lay in between. This CDR3 spans 14 amino acids. Using reference TRBV9 and TRBJ2-3 for the parts outside the CDR3, the full variable domain is DSGVTQTPKHLITATGQRVTLRCSPRSGDLSVYWYQQSLDQGLQFLIQYYNGEERAKGNILERFSAQQFPDLHSELNLSSLELGDSALYFCASSTRFSTDTQYFGPGTRLTVL.